This T cell receptor (beta chain) was identified during a study of blood T cell repertoires in COVID-19. Study-wide background: Samples came from the United States, Italy and Spain, spanning acute and convalescent COVID-19. The cDNA or gDNA used as material had been derived from T cells, B-cell-depleted T cells, or PBMCs.

CDR1 DFQATT and CDR2 SNEGSKA come from the germline V gene (reference sequence). The V end lost 3 bases, the J end lost 0 bases, and 15 bases lay between the germline ends. The CDR3 totals 16 residues. Study processing details: Estimates of nucleated cell counts were drawn from the amplification of reference gene primers. The protocol was immunoSEQ multiplex PCR, while the TCRdb copy is restricted to in-frame clones and leaves out a portion. The V and J calls and clone size were taken over from that table, and D and trimming were inferred from the DNA. The sample lists 150,000 or so clones; about nine tenths were seen once.

This clonotype was obtained from an elderly man with acute or convalescent COVID-19. Sequenced material: peripheral blood. The V gene is TRBV20-1, the J gene TRBJ1-3; no clear D. The chain's CDR3 is CSASPFGLNSGNTIYF. CDR3 nucleotides: TGCAGTGCTAGTCCTTTTGGGCTGAACTCTGGAAACACCATATATTTT.